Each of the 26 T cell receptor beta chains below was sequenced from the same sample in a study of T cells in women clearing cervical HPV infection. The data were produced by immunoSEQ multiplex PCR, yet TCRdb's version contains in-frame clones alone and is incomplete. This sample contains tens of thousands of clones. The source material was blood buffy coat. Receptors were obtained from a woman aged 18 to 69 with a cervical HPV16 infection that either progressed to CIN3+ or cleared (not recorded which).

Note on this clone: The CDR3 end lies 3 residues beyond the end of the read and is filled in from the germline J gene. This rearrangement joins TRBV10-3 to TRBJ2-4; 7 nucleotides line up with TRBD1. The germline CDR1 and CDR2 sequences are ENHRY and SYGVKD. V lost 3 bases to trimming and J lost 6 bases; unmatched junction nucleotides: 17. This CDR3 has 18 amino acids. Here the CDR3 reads CAISESGQTRGSRNIQYF. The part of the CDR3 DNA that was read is TGTGCCATCAGTGAATCGGGACAGACGAGAGGGTCGAGAAACATT.

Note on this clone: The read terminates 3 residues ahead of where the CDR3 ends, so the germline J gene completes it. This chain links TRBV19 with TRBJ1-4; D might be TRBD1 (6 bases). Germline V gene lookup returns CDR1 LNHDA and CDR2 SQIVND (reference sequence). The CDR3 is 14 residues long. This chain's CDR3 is CASGDSRGHLSLFF. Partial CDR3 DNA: TGTGCCAGTGGAGATTCTAGGGGACATCTATCA.

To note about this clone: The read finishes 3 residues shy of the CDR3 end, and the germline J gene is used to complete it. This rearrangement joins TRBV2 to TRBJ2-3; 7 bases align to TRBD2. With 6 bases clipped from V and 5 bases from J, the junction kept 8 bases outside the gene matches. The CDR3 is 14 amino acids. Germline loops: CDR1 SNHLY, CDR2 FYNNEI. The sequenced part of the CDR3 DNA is TGTGCCAGCAGCCGCGGGGGTCTTGAAGATACG. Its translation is CASSRGGLEDT. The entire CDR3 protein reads CASSRGGLEDTQYF.

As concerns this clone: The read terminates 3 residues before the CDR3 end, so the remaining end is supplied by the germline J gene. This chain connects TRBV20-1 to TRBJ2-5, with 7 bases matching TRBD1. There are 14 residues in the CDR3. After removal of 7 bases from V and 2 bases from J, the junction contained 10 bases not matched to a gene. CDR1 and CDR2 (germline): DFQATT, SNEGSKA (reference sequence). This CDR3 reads CSVLQGKQQETQYF. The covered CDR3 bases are TGCAGTGTTCTACAGGGGAAACAACAAGAGACC.

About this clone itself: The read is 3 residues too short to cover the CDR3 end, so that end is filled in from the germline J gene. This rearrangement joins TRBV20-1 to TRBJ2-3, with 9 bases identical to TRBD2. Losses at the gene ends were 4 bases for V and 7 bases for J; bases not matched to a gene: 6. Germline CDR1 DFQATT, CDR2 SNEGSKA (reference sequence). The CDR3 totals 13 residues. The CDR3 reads CSATSGARYTQYF. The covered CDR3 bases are TGCAGTGCTACTAGCGGGGCGCGTTATACG.

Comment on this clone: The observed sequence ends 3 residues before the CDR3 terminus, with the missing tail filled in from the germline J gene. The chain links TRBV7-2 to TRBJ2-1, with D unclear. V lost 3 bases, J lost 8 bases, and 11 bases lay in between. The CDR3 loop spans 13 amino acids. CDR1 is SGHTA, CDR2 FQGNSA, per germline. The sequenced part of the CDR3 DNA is TGTGCCAGCAGCTTGGTACGAGCTGATGAG. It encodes CASSLVRADE. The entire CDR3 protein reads CASSLVRADEQFF. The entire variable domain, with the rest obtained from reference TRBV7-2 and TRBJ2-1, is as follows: GAGVSQSPSNKVTEKGKDVELRCDPISGHTALYWYRQSLGQGLEFLIYFQGNSAPDKSGLPSDRFSAERTGGSVSTLTIQRTQQEDSAVYLCASSLVRADEQFFGPGTRLTVL.

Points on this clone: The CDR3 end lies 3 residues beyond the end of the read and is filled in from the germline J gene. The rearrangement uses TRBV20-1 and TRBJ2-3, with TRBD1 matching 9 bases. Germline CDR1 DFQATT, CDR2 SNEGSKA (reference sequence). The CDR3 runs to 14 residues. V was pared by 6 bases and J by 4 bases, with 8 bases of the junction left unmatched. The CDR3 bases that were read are TGCAGTGCAAGGACAGGGGCTGTCCCAGATACG. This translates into CSARTGAVPDT. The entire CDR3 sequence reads CSARTGAVPDTQYF.

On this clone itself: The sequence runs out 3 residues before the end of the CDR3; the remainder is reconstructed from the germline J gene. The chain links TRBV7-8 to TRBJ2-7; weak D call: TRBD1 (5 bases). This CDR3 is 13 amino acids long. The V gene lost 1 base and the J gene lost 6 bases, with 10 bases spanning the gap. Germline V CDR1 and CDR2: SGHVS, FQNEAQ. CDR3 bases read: TGTGCCAGCAGCTTAGGAGGACAAAGCGAG. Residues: CASSLGGQSE. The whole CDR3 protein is CASSLGGQSEQYF. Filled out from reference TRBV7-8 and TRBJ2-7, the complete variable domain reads GAGVSQSPRYKVAKRGQDVALRCDPISGHVSLFWYQQALGQGPEFLTYFQNEAQLDKSGLPSDRFFAERPEGSVSTLKIQRTQQEDSAVYLCASSLGGQSEQYFGPGTRLTVT.

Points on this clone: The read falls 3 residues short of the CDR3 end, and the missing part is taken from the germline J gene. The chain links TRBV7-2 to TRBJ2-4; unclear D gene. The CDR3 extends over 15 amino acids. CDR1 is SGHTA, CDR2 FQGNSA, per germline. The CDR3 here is CASSLAPTSNYGQYF. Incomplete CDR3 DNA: TGTGCCAGCAGCTTAGCTCCCACCTCTAACTATGGT.

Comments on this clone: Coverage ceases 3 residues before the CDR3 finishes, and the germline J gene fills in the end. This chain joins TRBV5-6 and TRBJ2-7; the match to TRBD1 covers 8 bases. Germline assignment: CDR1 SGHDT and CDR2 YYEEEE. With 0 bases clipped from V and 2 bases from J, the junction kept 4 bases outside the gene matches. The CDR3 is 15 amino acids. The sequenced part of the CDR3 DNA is TGTGCCAGCAGCTTGGGCCGGGACAGGACCTACGAG. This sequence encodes CASSLGRDRTYE. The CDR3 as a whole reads CASSLGRDRTYEQYF. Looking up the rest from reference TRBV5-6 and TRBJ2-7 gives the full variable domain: DAGVTQSPTHLIKTRGQQVTLRCSPKSGHDTVSWYQQALGQGPQFIFQYYEEEERQRGNFPDRFSGHQFPNYSSELNVNALLLGDSALYLCASSLGRDRTYEQYFGPGTRLTVT.

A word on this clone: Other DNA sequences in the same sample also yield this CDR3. The covered CDR3 bases are TGTGCCAGTACCCTGCTGGGACTAGCGGGAGGGGATGAG. It encodes CASTLLGLAGGDE. The full CDR3 protein is CASTLLGLAGGDEQFF. The J gene is TRBJ2-1, the V gene TRBV19; 16 bases are a match to TRBD2. The read comes to an end 3 residues before the CDR3 does, leaving the germline J gene to fill in the end. Unmatched junction bases numbered 8, after V lost 7 bases and J lost 8 bases. Germline V gene data show CDR1 as LNHDA and CDR2 as SQIVND (reference sequence). This CDR3 spans 16 amino acids.

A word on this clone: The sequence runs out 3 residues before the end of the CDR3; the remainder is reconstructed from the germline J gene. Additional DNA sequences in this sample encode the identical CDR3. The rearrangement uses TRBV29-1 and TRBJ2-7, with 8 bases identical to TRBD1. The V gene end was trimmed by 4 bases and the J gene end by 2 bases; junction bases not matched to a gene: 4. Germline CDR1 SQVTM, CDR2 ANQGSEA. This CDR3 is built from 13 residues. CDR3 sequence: CSVGQGLTYEQYF. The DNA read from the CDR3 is TGCAGCGTTGGACAGGGGTTAACCTACGAG.

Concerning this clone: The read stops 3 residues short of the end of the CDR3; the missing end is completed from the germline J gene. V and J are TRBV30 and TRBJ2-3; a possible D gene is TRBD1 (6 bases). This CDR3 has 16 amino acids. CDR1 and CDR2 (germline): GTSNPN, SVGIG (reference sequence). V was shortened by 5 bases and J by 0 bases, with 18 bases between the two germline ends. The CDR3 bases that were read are TGTGCCTGGGAAAAGGGGGAACACCCTAGCACAGATACG. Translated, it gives CAWEKGEHPSTDT. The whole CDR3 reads CAWEKGEHPSTDTQYF.

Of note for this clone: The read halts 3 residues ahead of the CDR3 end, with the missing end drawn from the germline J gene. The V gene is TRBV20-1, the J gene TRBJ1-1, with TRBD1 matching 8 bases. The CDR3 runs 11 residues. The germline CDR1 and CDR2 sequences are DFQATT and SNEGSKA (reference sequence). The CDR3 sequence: CSAEGQGTAFF. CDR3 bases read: TGCAGTGCCGAAGGACAGGGCACA.

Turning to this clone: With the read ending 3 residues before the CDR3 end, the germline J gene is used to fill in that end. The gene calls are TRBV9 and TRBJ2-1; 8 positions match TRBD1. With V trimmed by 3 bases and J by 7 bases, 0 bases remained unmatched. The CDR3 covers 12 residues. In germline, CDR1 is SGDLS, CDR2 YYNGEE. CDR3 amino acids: CASSGDRNEQFF. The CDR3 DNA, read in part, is TGTGCCAGCAGCGGGGACAGGAATGAG.

The part of the CDR3 DNA that was read is TGCAGTGCTATTCCAGGGCCGACTAATGAAAAA. Protein product: CSAIPGPTNEK. The CDR3 reads in full as CSAIPGPTNEKLFF. The rearrangement uses TRBV20-1 and TRBJ1-4; perhaps TRBD1 as D (5 bases). The CDR3 extends 3 residues past the end of the read, so its final part is completed from the germline J gene. The CDR3 covers 14 residues. Germline-derived CDR1 and CDR2 are DFQATT and SNEGSKA (reference sequence). V lost 4 bases to trimming and J lost 2 bases, with 11 bases between them.

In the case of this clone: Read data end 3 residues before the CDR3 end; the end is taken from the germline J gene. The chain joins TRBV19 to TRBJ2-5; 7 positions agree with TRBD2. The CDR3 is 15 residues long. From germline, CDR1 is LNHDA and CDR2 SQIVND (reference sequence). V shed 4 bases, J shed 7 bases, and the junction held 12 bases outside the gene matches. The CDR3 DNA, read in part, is TGTGCCAGTAGTACACTAGCGCCTAGGGAACGGACC. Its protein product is CASSTLAPRERT. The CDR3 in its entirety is CASSTLAPRERTQYF.

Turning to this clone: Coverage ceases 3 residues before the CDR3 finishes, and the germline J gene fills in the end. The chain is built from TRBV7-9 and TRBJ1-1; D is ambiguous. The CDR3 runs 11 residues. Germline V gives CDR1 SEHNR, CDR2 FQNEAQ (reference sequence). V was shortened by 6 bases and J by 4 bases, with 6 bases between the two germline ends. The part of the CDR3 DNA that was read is TGTGCCAGCAGTTGGGCCACTGAA. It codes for CASSWATE. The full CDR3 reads CASSWATEAFF.

The CDR3 reads CSAPPDRNYGYTF. Partial CDR3 DNA: TGCAGCGCCCCCCCGGACAGAAACTATGGC. V gene TRBV29-1 combines with J gene TRBJ1-2; D is possibly TRBD1 (6 bases). Read data end 3 residues before the CDR3 end; the end is taken from the germline J gene. CDR1 SQVTM and CDR2 ANQGSEA come from the germline V gene. V was shortened by 7 bases and J by 2 bases, with 14 bases between the two germline ends. This CDR3 is built from 13 residues.

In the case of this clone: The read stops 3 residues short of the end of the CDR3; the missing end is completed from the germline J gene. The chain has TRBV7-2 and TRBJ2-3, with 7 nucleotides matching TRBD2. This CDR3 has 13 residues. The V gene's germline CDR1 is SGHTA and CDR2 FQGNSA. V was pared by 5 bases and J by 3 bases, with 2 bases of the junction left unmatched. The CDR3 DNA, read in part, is TGTGCCAGCAGCGGGACTATGACAGATACG. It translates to CASSGTMTDT. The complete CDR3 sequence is CASSGTMTDTQYF.

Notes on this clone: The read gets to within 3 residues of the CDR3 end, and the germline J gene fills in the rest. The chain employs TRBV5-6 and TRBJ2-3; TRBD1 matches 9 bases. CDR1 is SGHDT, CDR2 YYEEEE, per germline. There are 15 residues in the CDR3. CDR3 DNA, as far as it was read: TGTGCCAGCAGCCGGGGACAGGGCGTCGGAGAGACG. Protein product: CASSRGQGVGET. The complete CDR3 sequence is CASSRGQGVGETQYF.

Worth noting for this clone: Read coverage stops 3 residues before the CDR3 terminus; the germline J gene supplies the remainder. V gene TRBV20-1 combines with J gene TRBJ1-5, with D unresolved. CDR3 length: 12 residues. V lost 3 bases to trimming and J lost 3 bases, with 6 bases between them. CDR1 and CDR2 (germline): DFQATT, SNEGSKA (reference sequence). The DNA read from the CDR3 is TGCAGTGCTAGGGGCCTCAATCAGCCC. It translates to CSARGLNQP. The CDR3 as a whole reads CSARGLNQPQHF.

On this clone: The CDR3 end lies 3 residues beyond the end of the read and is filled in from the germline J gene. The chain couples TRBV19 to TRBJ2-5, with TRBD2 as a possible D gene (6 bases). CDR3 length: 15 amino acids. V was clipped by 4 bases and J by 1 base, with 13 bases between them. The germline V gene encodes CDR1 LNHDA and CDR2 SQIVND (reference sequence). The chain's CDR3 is CASSRGLSPQETQYF. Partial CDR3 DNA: TGTGCCAGTAGTAGGGGACTCAGCCCCCAAGAGACC.

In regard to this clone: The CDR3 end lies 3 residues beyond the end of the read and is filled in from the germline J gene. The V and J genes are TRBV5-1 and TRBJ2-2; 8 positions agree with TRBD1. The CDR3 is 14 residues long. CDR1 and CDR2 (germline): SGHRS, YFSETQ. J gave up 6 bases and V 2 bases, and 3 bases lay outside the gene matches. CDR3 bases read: TGCGCCAGCAGCTTCGACAGGGGCGCCGGGGAG. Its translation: CASSFDRGAGE. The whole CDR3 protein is CASSFDRGAGELFF.

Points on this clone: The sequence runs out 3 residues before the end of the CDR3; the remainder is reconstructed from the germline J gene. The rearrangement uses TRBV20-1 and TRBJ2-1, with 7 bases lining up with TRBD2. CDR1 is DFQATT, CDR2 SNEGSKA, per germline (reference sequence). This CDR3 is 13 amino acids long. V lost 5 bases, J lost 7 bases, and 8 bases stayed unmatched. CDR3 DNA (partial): TGCAGTGCTCCTCGGGACTACCAAAATGAG. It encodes CSAPRDYQNE. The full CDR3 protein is CSAPRDYQNEQFF.

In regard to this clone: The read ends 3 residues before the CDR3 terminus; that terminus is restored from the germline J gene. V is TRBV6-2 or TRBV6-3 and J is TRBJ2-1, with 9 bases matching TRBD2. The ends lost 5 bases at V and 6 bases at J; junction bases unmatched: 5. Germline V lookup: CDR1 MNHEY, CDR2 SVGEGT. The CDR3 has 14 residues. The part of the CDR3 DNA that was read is TGTGCCAGCAGTCCCGGGACTAGCAGCAATGAG. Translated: CASSPGTSSNE. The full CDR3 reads CASSPGTSSNEQFF.